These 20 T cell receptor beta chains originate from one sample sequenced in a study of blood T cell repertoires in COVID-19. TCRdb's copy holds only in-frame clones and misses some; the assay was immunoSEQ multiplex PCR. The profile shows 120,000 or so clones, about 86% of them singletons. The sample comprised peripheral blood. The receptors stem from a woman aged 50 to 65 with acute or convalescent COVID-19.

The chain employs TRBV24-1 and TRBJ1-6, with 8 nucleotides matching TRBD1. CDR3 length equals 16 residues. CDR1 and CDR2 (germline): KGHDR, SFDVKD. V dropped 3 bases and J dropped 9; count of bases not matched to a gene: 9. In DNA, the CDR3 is TGTGCCACCAGTGATCCGACAGGGGAGAGTGGTTCACCCCTCCACTTT. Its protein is CATSDPTGESGSPLHF.

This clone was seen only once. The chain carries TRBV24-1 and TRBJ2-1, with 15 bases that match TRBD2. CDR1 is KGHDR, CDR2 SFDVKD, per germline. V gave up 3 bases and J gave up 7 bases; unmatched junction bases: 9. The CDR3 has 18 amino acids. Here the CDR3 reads CATSDLPGLAGGQNEQFF. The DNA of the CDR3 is TGTGCCACCAGTGATCTCCCAGGACTAGCGGGGGGGCAGAATGAGCAGTTCTTC.

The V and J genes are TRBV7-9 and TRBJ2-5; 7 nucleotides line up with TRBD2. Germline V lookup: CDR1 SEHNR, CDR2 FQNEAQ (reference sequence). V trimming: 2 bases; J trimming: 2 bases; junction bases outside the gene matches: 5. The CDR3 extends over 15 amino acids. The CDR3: CASSLNPRGQETQYF. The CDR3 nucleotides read TGTGCCAGCAGCTTAAACCCGCGGGGGCAAGAGACCCAGTACTTC.

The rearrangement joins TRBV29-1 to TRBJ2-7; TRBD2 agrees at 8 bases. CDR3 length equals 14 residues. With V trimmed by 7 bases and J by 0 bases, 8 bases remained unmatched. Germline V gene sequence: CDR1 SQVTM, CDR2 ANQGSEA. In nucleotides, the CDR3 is TGCAGCGCCTTACTAGCGGACAGCTCCTACGAGCAGTACTTC. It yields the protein CSALLADSSYEQYF.

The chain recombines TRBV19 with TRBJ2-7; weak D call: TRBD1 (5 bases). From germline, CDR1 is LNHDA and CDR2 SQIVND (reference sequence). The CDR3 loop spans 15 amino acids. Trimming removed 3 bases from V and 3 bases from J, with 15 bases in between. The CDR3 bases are TGTGCCAGTAGTATCTTTCAGGGCCGCCTCTACGAGCAGTACTTC. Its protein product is CASSIFQGRLYEQYF.

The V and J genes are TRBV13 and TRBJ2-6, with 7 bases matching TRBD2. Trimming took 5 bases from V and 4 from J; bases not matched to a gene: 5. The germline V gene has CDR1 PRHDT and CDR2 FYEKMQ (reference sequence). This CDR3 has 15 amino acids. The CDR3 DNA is TGTGCCAGCAGCCCCGAGGGAGGGGGGGCCAACGTCCTGACTTTC. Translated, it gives CASSPEGGGANVLTF.

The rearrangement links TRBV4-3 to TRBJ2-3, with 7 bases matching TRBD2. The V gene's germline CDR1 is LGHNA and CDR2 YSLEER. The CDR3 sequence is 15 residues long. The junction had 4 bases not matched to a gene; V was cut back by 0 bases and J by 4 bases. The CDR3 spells CASSQDDRGADTQYF. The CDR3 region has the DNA TGCGCCAGCAGCCAAGACGACCGGGGGGCAGATACGCAGTATTTT.

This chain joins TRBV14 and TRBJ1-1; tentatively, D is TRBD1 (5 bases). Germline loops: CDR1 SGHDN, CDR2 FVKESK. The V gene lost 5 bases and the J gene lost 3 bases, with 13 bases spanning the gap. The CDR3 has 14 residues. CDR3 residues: CASSSQVPHTEAFF. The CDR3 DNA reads TGTGCCAGCAGCTCACAGGTCCCCCACACTGAAGCTTTCTTT.

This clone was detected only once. CDR3 loop: CASSSGTRYYGYTF. CDR3 DNA sequence: TGTGCCAGCAGTTCCGGGACACGCTACTATGGCTACACCTTC. The rearrangement links TRBV6-5 to TRBJ1-2, with D tentatively TRBD1 (6 bases). CDR1 and CDR2 from the germline V gene are MNHEY and SVGAGI. V gave up 4 bases and J gave up 3 bases, with 12 bases separating them. This CDR3 has 14 residues.

The CDR3 sequence: CASSGGADPYYEQYF. The CDR3 DNA is TGTGCCAGCAGCGGCGGTGCCGACCCCTACTACGAGCAGTACTTC. The chain carries TRBV7-2 and TRBJ2-7; D uncertain. The length of the CDR3 is 15 residues. Germline V lookup: CDR1 SGHTA, CDR2 FQGNSA. V was trimmed by 5 bases and J by 3 bases, leaving 17 bases between them. The full variable domain, in which reference TRBV7-2 and TRBJ2-7 provide the parts outside the CDR3, is GAGVSQSPSNKVTEKGKDVELRCDPISGHTALYWYRQSLGQGLEFLIYFQGNSAPDKSGLPSDRFSAERTGGSVSTLTIQRTQQEDSAVYLCASSGGADPYYEQYFGPGTRLTVT.

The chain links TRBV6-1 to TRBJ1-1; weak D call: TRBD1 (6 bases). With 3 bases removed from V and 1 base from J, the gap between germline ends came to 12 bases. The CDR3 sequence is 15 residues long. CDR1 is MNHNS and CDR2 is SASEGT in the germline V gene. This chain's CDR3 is CASSEGRGANTEAFF. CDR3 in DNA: TGTGCCAGCAGTGAGGGCAGGGGAGCGAACACTGAAGCTTTCTTT.

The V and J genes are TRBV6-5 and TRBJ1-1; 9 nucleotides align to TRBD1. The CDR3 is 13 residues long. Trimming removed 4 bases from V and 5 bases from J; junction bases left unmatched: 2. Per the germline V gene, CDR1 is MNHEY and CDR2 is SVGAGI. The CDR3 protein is CASSFGQGTEAFF. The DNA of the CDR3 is TGTGCCAGCAGTTTCGGACAGGGGACTGAAGCTTTCTTT.

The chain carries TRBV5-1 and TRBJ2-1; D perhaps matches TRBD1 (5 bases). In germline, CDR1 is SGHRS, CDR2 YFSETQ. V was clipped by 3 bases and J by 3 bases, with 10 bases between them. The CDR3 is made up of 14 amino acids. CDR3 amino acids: CASSSAQGYNEQFF. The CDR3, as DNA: TGCGCCAGCAGCTCGGCCCAGGGCTACAATGAGCAGTTCTTC.

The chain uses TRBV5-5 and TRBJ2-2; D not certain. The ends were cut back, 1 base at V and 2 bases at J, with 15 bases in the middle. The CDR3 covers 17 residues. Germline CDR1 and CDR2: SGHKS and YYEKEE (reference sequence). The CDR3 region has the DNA TGTGCCAGCAGCTTGACACACCTTGGTCGAAACACCGGGGAGCTGTTTTTT. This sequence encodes CASSLTHLGRNTGELFF.

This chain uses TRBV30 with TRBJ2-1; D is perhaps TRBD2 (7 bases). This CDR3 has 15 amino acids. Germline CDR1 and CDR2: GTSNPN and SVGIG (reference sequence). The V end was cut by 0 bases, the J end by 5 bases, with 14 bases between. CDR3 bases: TGTGCCTGGAGTGTACTGGGGGGGGCGAACAATGAGCAGTTCTTC. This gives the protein CAWSVLGGANNEQFF.

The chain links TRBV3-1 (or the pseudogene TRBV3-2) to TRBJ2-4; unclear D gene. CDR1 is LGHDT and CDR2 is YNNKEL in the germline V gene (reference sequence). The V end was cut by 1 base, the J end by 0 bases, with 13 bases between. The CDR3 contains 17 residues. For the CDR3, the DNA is TGTGCCAGCAGCCAAGGGGTTCCCGAGGTAGCCAAAAACATTCAGTACTTC. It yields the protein CASSQGVPEVAKNIQYF.

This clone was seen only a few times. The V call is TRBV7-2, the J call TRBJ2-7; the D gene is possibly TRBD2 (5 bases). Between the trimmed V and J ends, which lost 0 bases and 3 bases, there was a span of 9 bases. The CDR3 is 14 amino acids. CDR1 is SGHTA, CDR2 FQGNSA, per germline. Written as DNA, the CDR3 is TGTGCCAGCAGCTTAGCGAGGACTGACTACGAGCAGTACTTC. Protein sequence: CASSLARTDYEQYF.

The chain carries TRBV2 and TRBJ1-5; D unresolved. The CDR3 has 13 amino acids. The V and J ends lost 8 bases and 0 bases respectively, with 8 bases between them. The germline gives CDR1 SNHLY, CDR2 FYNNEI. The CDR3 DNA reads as TGTGCCAGCCTTCGGGATAGCAATCAGCCCCAGCATTTT. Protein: CASLRDSNQPQHF.

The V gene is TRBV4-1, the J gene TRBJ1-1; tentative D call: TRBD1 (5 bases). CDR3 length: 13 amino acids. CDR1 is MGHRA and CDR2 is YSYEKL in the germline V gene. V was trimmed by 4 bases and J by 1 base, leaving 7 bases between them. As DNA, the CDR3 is TGCGCCAGCAGCCTTGACAGGAACACTGAAGCTTTCTTT. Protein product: CASSLDRNTEAFF.

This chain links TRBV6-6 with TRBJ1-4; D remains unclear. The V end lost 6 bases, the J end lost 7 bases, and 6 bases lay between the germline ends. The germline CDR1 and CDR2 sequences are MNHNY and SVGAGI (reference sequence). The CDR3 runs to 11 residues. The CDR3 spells CASSPSEKLFF. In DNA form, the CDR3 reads TGTGCCAGCAGCCCTAGTGAAAAACTGTTTTTT.